This TCR beta chain originates from a study of cytomegalovirus exposure and HLA in healthy donors. Study-wide points: Being productive about 90% or about 30% of the time was typical of most TCR beta V segments in an earlier analysis.

The PCR ran on 60 Vbeta and 13 Jbeta primers. Profiling relied on immunoSEQ multiplex PCR, and the TCRdb table lists in-frame clones only, not all of them. This sample's table reports over 150,000 clones. CDR3 length: 16 amino acids. In germline, CDR1 is MNHNY, CDR2 SVGAGI (reference sequence). The V gene end was trimmed by 10 bases and the J gene end by 2 bases; junction bases not matched to a gene: 10. With regard to this clone: Its antigen remains unidentified.

This clonotype was obtained from a boy younger than 18 in good health and CMV-seronegative. Sample: PBMCs. The chain has TRBV6-6 and TRBJ2-2; 10 bases are a match to TRBD1. CDR3 residues: CAISTRDRGNTGELFF. CDR3 DNA sequence: TGTGCCATCTCAACCCGGGACAGGGGCAACACCGGGGAGCTGTTTTTT.